This T cell receptor beta chain was retrieved from a study of blood T cell repertoires in COVID-19. Study-level background: Spain, Italy and the United States supplied samples that represented acute and convalescent COVID-19. Sample material is recorded as cDNA or gDNA derived from T cells, B-cell-depleted T cells, or PBMCs.

Germline V gives CDR1 SGHVT, CDR2 SQSDAQ. V gave up 6 bases and J gave up 0 bases; unmatched junction bases: 8. The CDR3 extends over 16 amino acids. This clone has only one observation. In the source study's methods: Amplifying reference gene primers gave estimates of nucleated cell counts. The protocol was immunoSEQ multiplex PCR, while the TCRdb copy is restricted to in-frame clones and leaves out a portion. The V and J calls and the clone size are those of that table, but D and trimming were determined from the DNA. The sample contains approximately 110,000 clones, just over 70% of which appear only once.

This sequence was found in a human donor with acute or convalescent COVID-19. The donor label of this sample is uncertain. The sequencing sample was made of peripheral blood. The V and J genes are TRBV7-4 and TRBJ1-1; 9 bases are shared with TRBD1. CDR3 sequence (DNA): TGTGCCAGCAGTCCCGGGACAGGGTACCTGAACACTGAAGCTTTCTTT. Its protein is CASSPGTGYLNTEAFF.